The T cell receptor (beta chain) described here comes from a study of blood T cell repertoires in COVID-19. Study-level information: The samples span acute and convalescent COVID-19 from the United States, Italy and Spain. The cDNA or gDNA used as material had been derived from T cells, B-cell-depleted T cells, or PBMCs.

Germline V gene sequence: CDR1 SGHVS, CDR2 FNYEAQ. V dropped 5 bases and J dropped 6; count of bases not matched to a gene: 8. This CDR3 comprises 15 residues. Original methodology: Reference gene primer amplification gave nucleated cell count estimates. Sequenced by immunoSEQ multiplex PCR; TCRdb stores in-frame clones only, minus some. The V and J calls and clone size come from that table; D and trimming were worked out from the DNA. Of a few hundred thousand clones detected, 85% to 90% appear once; the ten largest clones hold 3%. This clone was seen once. V gene TRBV7-6 combines with J gene TRBJ2-2; 8 bases line up with TRBD1. Sequencing used peripheral blood. The clonotype comes from a man in his fifties or sixties with acute or convalescent COVID-19. CDR3 sequence reads: CASSPSNRGAGELFF. The DNA of the CDR3 is TGTGCCAGCAGCCCCTCGAACAGGGGGGCCGGGGAGCTGTTTTTT.